The clone carrying this TCR beta chain is deemed medium-sized. What it recognizes is unknown. These data originate in a study of T and B cells in COVID-19 patients. In the study overall: Critical illness requiring mechanical ventilation or extracorporeal membrane oxygenation affected three fifths of the roughly 20 active-infection patients.

BIOMED2 TRB-A/B primer pools were used in multiplex TRB PCR. A single record per CDR3 protein comes from TCRdb applying MiXCR to the multiplex PCR reads. Among tens of thousands of distinct CDR3 sequences, around 30% were seen once, and the ten largest hold 2% to 2.5%. From blood, about 250-550 ng of genomic DNA served as TRB template. The CDR3 has 14 residues. CDR1 KGHSH and CDR2 LQKENI come from the germline V gene. Trimming left V 4 bases short and J 2 bases short, with 11 bases between. Findings and limits, study-wide: In COVID-19 patients, T cell receptor beta variable and joining gene use was reportedly strongly skewed.

Sequenced input: blood. The chain employs TRBV18 and TRBJ1-1; D is possibly TRBD1 (5 bases). The sequence was collected from a human donor who had recovered from COVID-19. The CDR3 here is CASSRDSLNTEAFF. The CDR3 DNA reads as TGTGCCAGCTCACGAGACAGCCTCAACACTGAAGCTTTCTTT.